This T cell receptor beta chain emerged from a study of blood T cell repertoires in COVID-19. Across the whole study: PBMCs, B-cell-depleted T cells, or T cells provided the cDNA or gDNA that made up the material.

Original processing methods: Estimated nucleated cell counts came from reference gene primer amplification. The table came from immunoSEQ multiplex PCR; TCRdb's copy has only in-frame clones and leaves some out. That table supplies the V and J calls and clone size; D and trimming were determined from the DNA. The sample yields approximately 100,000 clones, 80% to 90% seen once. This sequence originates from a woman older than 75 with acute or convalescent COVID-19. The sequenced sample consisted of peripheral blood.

The CDR3 DNA reads TGTGCCAGCAGCTCCGACAGGGTCGAAAACACCATATATTTT. The encoded protein is CASSSDRVENTIYF. The chain employs TRBV7-9 and TRBJ1-3; 7 bases map to TRBD1. The germline CDR1 and CDR2 sequences are SEHNR and FQNEAQ (reference sequence). The CDR3 contains 14 residues. V shed 4 bases, J shed 6 bases, and the junction held 6 bases outside the gene matches.